The 30 T cell receptor beta chains below were found in one sample sequenced in a study of T cells in Graves' hyperthyroidism and ophthalmopathy. Amplification of TCR beta CDR3 regions used RNA as the template. During a first-round RT-PCR of the TCR CDR3, the HTBI primer set was used. TCRdb fed the multiplex PCR reads into MiXCR, producing one record per CDR3 protein. The profile shows about 840,000 distinct CDR3 sequences, 38% of them singletons. The sequencing input was blood. The receptors here all came from a man between 18 and 29 years old with Graves' hyperthyroidism.

The chain joins TRBV5-1 to TRBJ2-7; D gene uncertain. Trimming took 1 base from V and 2 from J, leaving 13 bases between them. The CDR3 runs 15 residues. Germline V gives CDR1 SGHRS, CDR2 YFSETQ. The DNA for the CDR3 is TGCGCCAGCAGCTTGTGGGGTATACTTCCCTACGAGCAGTACTTC. Its protein product is CASSLWGILPYEQYF.

This clonotype has just a few counts. The junction departs from the called germline gene at one end, perhaps through a read error. J is TRBJ2-5 and V is TRBV10-3; tentative D call: TRBD1 (6 bases). The CDR3 covers 16 residues. CDR1 ENHRY and CDR2 SYGVKD come from the germline V gene. The CDR3 DNA reads as TGTGCCAGCAGTTACCTGGGGGACACGGATACAGAGACCCAGTACTTC. This encodes CASSYLGDTDTETQYF.

This clonotype occurred many times. The chain couples TRBV10-2 to TRBJ1-1, with 11 bases fitting TRBD1. Germline V gene data show CDR1 as WSHSY and CDR2 as SAAADI. The CDR3 loop spans 14 amino acids. The V segment lost 6 bases and the J segment 5 bases; nucleotides outside the gene matches: 5. CDR3 region: CASRGTGGRTEAFF. CDR3 DNA: TGCGCCAGCAGGGGGACAGGGGGAAGGACTGAAGCTTTCTTT.

This clonotype was seen many times. This chain uses TRBV7-2 with TRBJ1-3; D gene ambiguous. This CDR3 spans 12 amino acids. Germline CDR1 reads SGHTA; CDR2 reads FQGNSA. V was trimmed by 2 bases and J by 7 bases, leaving 6 bases between them. The CDR3 region has the DNA TGTGCCAGCAGCTTATACCCTAACACCATATATTTT. Protein sequence: CASSLYPNTIYF.

CDR3 sequence: CASSIGLGGETQYF. The CDR3 region has the DNA TGTGCCAGTAGTATAGGACTAGGCGGAGAGACCCAGTACTTC. This chain links TRBV19 with TRBJ2-5; tentative D call: TRBD2 (6 bases). Trimming stripped 1 base from V and 4 bases from J, with 10 bases between. The CDR3 length is 14 residues. Per the germline V gene, CDR1 is LNHDA and CDR2 is SQIVND (reference sequence). Drawing the rest from reference TRBV19 and TRBJ2-5, the complete variable domain is DGGITQSPKYLFRKEGQNVTLSCEQNLNHDAMYWYRQDPGQGLRLIYYSQIVNDFQKGDIAEGYSVSREKKESFPLTVTSAQKNPTAFYLCASSIGLGGETQYFGPGTRLLVL.

This clonotype was observed a handful of times. DNA for the CDR3: TGTGCCAGCAGTCGAACAGGGGGCATCGGGGTCGAAAAACTGTTTTTT. Residues: CASSRTGGIGVEKLFF. V is TRBV6-1 and J is TRBJ1-4; 9 bases agree with TRBD1. The length of the CDR3 is 16 residues. In germline, CDR1 is MNHNS, CDR2 SASEGT. V was clipped by 5 bases and J by 8 bases; unmatched bases: 12.

CDR3 in amino acids: CASSPQGRGNNQPQHF. The DNA of the CDR3 is TGCGCCAGCAGCCCTCAGGGGCGTGGGAACAATCAGCCCCAGCATTTT. The chain recombines TRBV4-1 with TRBJ1-5; perhaps TRBD1 as D (6 bases). The CDR3 spans 16 residues. Trimming removed 4 bases from V and 3 bases from J, with 16 bases in between. CDR1 is MGHRA and CDR2 is YSYEKL in the germline V gene.

The rearrangement joins TRBV12-3 or TRBV12-4 to TRBJ1-2; unclear D gene. The CDR3 consists of 13 residues. V gave up 6 bases and J gave up 7 bases, with 15 bases separating them. In nucleotides, the CDR3 is TGTGCCAGCAGCCCCTTACTATCGGGTGGCTACACCTTC. Protein: CASSPLLSGGYTF.

Ten or more counts support this clonotype. This chain joins TRBV15 and TRBJ2-2; 8 nucleotides match TRBD2. After removal of 3 bases from V and 1 base from J, the junction contained 1 base not matched to a gene. CDR1 is LNHNV and CDR2 is YYDKDF in the germline V gene (reference sequence). This CDR3 comprises 15 residues. CDR3: CATSSSGGNTGELFF. In DNA, the CDR3 is TGTGCCACCAGCAGCAGCGGGGGGAACACCGGGGAGCTGTTTTTT.

The V call is TRBV6-5, the J call TRBJ1-5, with unresolved D. The V and J ends lost 0 bases and 1 base respectively, with 10 bases between them. This CDR3 is 16 amino acids long. Germline V gene lookup returns CDR1 MNHEY and CDR2 SVGAGI. For the CDR3, the DNA is TGTGCCAGCAGTTACTCGAGCCCGGGAAGCAATCAGCCCCAGCATTTT. Protein product: CASSYSSPGSNQPQHF.

V is TRBV25-1 and J is TRBJ2-5; TRBD2 aligns across 8 bases. This CDR3 is 13 amino acids long. From germline, CDR1 is MGHDK and CDR2 SYGVNS. The trim removed 3 bases at V and 9 bases at J, leaving 6 bases unmatched. The CDR3 DNA follows: TGTGCCAGCAGTGAGGGTAGCGGGGAAGCCCAGTACTTC. Its protein product is CASSEGSGEAQYF.

This chain joins TRBV29-1 and TRBJ2-5; D gene ambiguous. The CDR3 has 12 amino acids. Per the germline V gene, CDR1 is SQVTM and CDR2 is ANQGSEA. With 1 base removed from V and 5 bases from J, the gap between germline ends came to 8 bases. This chain's CDR3 is CSVEGVNETQYF. For the CDR3, the DNA is TGCAGCGTTGAAGGGGTCAATGAGACCCAGTACTTC.

The table lists this clonotype with a few counts. The chain carries TRBV7-3 and TRBJ1-1; 9 bases line up with TRBD1. Unmatched junction bases numbered 3, after V lost 5 bases and J lost 5 bases. This CDR3 region has 13 residues. Germline values: CDR1 SGHTA, CDR2 FQGTGA. In DNA form, the CDR3 reads TGTGCCAGCAGCCGTGGGACAGGGACTGAAGCTTTCTTT. Translating gives CASSRGTGTEAFF.

The sample holds a few counts of this clonotype. The chain employs TRBV12-3 or TRBV12-4 and TRBJ2-7; maybe TRBD2 (5 bases). Trimming shortened V by 1 base and J by 9 bases, and 13 bases separated the two germline ends. This CDR3 spans 13 amino acids. CDR3 bases: TGTGCCAGCAGTTTAGAAGAGCGGACCGTGCAGTACTTC. Encoded protein: CASSLEERTVQYF.

This chain joins TRBV10-2 and TRBJ2-7; possibly TRBD2 for D (6 bases). The CDR3 is made up of 15 amino acids. Deletions cut 2 bases from V and 4 bases from J, with 15 bases between. Germline values: CDR1 WSHSY, CDR2 SAAADI. The CDR3 loop reads CASSERGMVSYEQYF. CDR3 nucleotide sequence: TGCGCCAGCAGTGAGCGGGGGATGGTGAGTTACGAGCAGTACTTC.

This chain joins TRBV7-9 and TRBJ2-7; D is unresolved. CDR3 size: 12 residues. The germline V and J ends were trimmed by 5 bases and 2 bases, with 7 bases remaining between them. Per the germline V gene, CDR1 is SEHNR and CDR2 is FQNEAQ (reference sequence). The CDR3 DNA sequence: TGTGCCAGCAGCGGGATGGCCTACGAGCAGTACTTC. It is translated as CASSGMAYEQYF.

This clonotype occurred many times. The chain links TRBV19 to TRBJ1-1; D not certain. The CDR3 is 13 amino acids. Between the trimmed V and J ends, which lost 6 bases and 1 base, there was a span of 9 bases. In germline, CDR1 is LNHDA, CDR2 SQIVND (reference sequence). CDR3 nucleotides: TGTGCCAGTAGGGGTGAGGGGAACACTGAAGCTTTCTTT. Amino acids: CASRGEGNTEAFF. The whole variable domain, filled in from reference TRBV19 and TRBJ1-1, reads DGGITQSPKYLFRKEGQNVTLSCEQNLNHDAMYWYRQDPGQGLRLIYYSQIVNDFQKGDIAEGYSVSREKKESFPLTVTSAQKNPTAFYLCASRGEGNTEAFFGQGTRLTVV.

This clonotype was seen many times. The chain uses TRBV4-2 and TRBJ1-5; tentatively, D is TRBD1 (5 bases). V was clipped by 1 base and J by 7 bases, with 8 bases between them. This CDR3 region has 13 residues. Germline lookup yields CDR1 LGHNA and CDR2 YNFKEQ. The CDR3 spells CASSQGGDQPQHF. The CDR3 DNA sequence: TGTGCCAGCAGCCAAGGGGGGGACCAGCCCCAGCATTTT.

The table lists this clonotype with many counts. The chain links TRBV4-1 to TRBJ1-2; D is unclear. The germline V gene encodes CDR1 MGHRA and CDR2 YSYEKL. The CDR3 consists of 12 residues. The germline V and J ends were trimmed by 3 bases and 1 base, with 3 bases remaining between them. The CDR3 region is CASSHGNYGYTF. Written as DNA, the CDR3 is TGCGCCAGCAGCCACGGTAACTATGGCTACACCTTC.

The chain employs TRBV20-1 and TRBJ1-1; 7 positions match TRBD1. This CDR3 contains 11 residues. CDR1 DFQATT and CDR2 SNEGSKA come from the germline V gene (reference sequence). V shed 5 bases and J 7 bases; nucleotides not matched to a gene: 4. This CDR3 is CSAPGTDEAFF. The CDR3 DNA is TGCAGTGCTCCCGGGACAGATGAAGCTTTCTTT.

The chain links TRBV5-6 to TRBJ1-5; TRBD1 matches at 9 bases. Trimming removed 4 bases from V and 9 bases from J; junction bases left unmatched: 8. Germline lookup yields CDR1 SGHDT and CDR2 YYEEEE. CDR3 size: 14 residues. CDR3 protein: CASSGQTGGGPQHF. The CDR3 nucleotides read TGTGCCAGCAGCGGACAGACAGGGGGTGGGCCCCAGCATTTT.

Notes on this clonotype: The conserved closing phenylalanine or tryptophan is absent in this CDR3, likely reflecting a read error. J is TRBJ1-5 and V is TRBV10-3, with unresolved D. This CDR3 is built from 12 residues. CDR1 is ENHRY, CDR2 SYGVKD, per germline. Trimming pared 3 bases from V and 11 bases from J, leaving 11 bases between. The DNA of the CDR3 is TGTGCCATCAGTGAAGGGCGAGTGGCCCAGCATATT. This codes for CAISEGRVAQHI.

The rearrangement links TRBV29-1 to TRBJ2-3; the D gene is possibly TRBD2 (5 bases). Germline assignment: CDR1 SQVTM and CDR2 ANQGSEA. Trimming stripped 6 bases from V and 4 bases from J, with 14 bases between. This CDR3 region has 13 residues. The CDR3 reads CSVLFGVADTQYF. CDR3 coding DNA: TGCAGCGTCCTCTTCGGGGTTGCAGATACGCAGTATTTT.

J is TRBJ2-7 and V is TRBV20-1; 7 nucleotides align to TRBD2. J was trimmed by 2 bases and V by 5 bases; bases with no gene match: 6. This CDR3 is 13 amino acids long. Germline values: CDR1 DFQATT, CDR2 SNEGSKA (reference sequence). The CDR3 coding sequence is TGCAGTGCTGCAGCGGGGATTACCTACGAGCAGTACTTC. Its protein product is CSAAAGITYEQYF.

The chain links TRBV10-3 to TRBJ1-6, with 9 nucleotides matching TRBD1. The CDR3 sequence is 14 residues long. V gave up 6 bases and J gave up 10 bases; unmatched junction bases: 7. Germline lookup yields CDR1 ENHRY and CDR2 SYGVKD. The CDR3 loop reads CAIRPGQGGSPLHF. The CDR3 DNA follows: TGTGCCATCAGGCCGGGACAGGGAGGATCACCCCTCCACTTT.

V gene TRBV20-1 combines with J gene TRBJ1-6; the match to TRBD1 covers 7 bases. The CDR3 runs 16 residues. J lost 0 bases, V lost 5 bases, and 7 bases had no gene match. Germline assignment: CDR1 DFQATT and CDR2 SNEGSKA (reference sequence). CDR3 loop: CSASTGENSYNSPLHF. The CDR3, as DNA: TGCAGTGCTTCTACAGGGGAAAACTCCTATAATTCACCCCTCCACTTT.

In its sample, this clonotype was seen many times. This chain links TRBV19 with TRBJ1-1, with 12 positions matching TRBD1. The J segment lost 4 bases and the V segment lost 10 bases, leaving 7 bases of the junction unmatched. Germline CDR1 and CDR2: LNHDA and SQIVND (reference sequence). There are 14 residues in the CDR3. The CDR3 spells CATGTGGIGTEAFF. The CDR3 DNA reads as TGTGCCACCGGGACAGGGGGCATCGGCACTGAAGCTTTCTTT.

In this sample, this clonotype turned up many times. The V and J genes are TRBV29-1 and TRBJ2-7, with 10 positions matching TRBD1. This CDR3 has 15 residues. J was trimmed by 2 bases and V by 1 base; bases with no gene match: 5. Germline values: CDR1 SQVTM, CDR2 ANQGSEA. Here the CDR3 reads CSVEGWTGGTYEQYF. CDR3 nucleotides: TGCAGCGTTGAAGGATGGACAGGGGGGACCTACGAGCAGTACTTC.

The V and J genes are TRBV29-1 and TRBJ2-6; 9 bases are a match to TRBD1. V shed 7 bases, J shed 2 bases, and the junction held 6 bases outside the gene matches. Looked up from germline, CDR1 is SQVTM and CDR2 is ANQGSEA. The CDR3 runs 15 residues. The CDR3 reads CSARGQGPGANVLTF. DNA of the CDR3: TGCAGCGCTAGGGGACAGGGCCCTGGGGCCAACGTCCTGACTTTC.

Comment on this clonotype: A read error may account for a junction end that differs from germline. The chain recombines TRBV10-3 with TRBJ2-7, with no clear D. The CDR3 extends over 16 amino acids. CDR1 and CDR2 (germline): ENHRY, SYGVKD. DNA for the CDR3: TGTGCCAGCAGTTCCGTCGGATTCTTCAGCTCCTACGAGCAGTACTTC. Residues: CASSSVGFFSSYEQYF.